This T cell receptor (beta chain) was obtained from a study of cytomegalovirus exposure and HLA in healthy donors. Here immunoSEQ multiplex PCR was the method, and the copy in TCRdb shows in-frame clones only, minus some. The sample yields approximately 260,000 clones, 80% to 90% seen once. V gave up 0 bases and J gave up 14 bases, with 16 bases separating them. Germline V gene data show CDR1 as MDHEN and CDR2 as SYDVKM. The CDR3 runs 13 residues. This TCR was sampled from a woman in her late teens or twenties in good health and CMV-seronegative. The chain couples TRBV28 to TRBJ1-2; D may be TRBD1 (5 bases). The sequenced sample was PBMCs. The CDR3 reads CASSLWAGSLHTF. The CDR3 bases are TGTGCCAGCAGTTTATGGGCAGGGTCCCTTCATACCTTC.